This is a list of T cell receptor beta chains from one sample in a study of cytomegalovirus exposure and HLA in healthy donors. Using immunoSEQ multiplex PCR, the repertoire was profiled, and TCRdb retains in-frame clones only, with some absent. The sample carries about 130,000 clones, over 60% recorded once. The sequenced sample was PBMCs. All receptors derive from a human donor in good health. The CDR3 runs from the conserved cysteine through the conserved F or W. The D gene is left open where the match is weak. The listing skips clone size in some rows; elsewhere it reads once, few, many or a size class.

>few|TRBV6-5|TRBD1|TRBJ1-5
CASSRTGGRQPQHF
TGTGCCAGCAGCCGGACAGGGGGTCGGCAGCCCCAGCATTTT
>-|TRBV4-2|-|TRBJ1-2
CASSYSSGTNYGYTF
TGTGCCAGCAGCTATTCCTCCGGGACAAACTATGGCTACACCTTC
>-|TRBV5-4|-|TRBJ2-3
CASSWVMRADTQYF
TGTGCCAGCAGCTGGGTAATGCGGGCAGATACGCAGTATTTT
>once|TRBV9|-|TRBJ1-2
CASSARTTNYGYTF
TGTGCCAGCAGCGCAAGGACAACTAACTATGGCTACACCTTC
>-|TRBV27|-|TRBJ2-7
CASSQGGNEQYF
TGTGCCAGCAGTCAGGGGGGTAACGAGCAGTACTTC
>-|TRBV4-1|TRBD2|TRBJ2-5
CASSPLAGGLQETQYF
TGCGCCAGCAGCCCCTTAGCGGGGGGTCTCCAAGAGACCCAGTACTTC
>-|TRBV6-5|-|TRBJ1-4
CASSYSSRDEKLFF
TGTGCCAGCAGTTACTCGTCCAGGGATGAAAAACTGTTTTTT
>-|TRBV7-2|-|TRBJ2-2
CASSSNQGSGGELFF
TGTGCCAGCAGCTCCAATCAGGGGTCGGGCGGGGAGCTGTTTTTT
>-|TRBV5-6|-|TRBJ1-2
CASSSGENYGYTF
TGTGCCAGCAGCTCCGGGGAGAACTATGGCTACACCTTC
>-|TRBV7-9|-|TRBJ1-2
CASSQSGSGYTF
TGTGCCAGCAGCCAGTCTGGGAGTGGCTACACCTTC
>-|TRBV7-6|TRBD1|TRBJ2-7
CASSLVGQGADEQYF
TGTGCCAGCAGCTTGGTTGGACAGGGGGCCGACGAGCAGTACTTC
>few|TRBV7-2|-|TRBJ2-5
CASSLEFYQETQYF
TGTGCCAGCAGCTTAGAATTCTACCAAGAGACCCAGTACTTC
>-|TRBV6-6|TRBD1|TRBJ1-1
CASSPRDRADHTEAFF
TGTGCCAGCAGTCCCCGGGACAGGGCGGACCACACTGAAGCTTTCTTT
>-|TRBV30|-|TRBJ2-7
CAWTFFKQKAAYEQYF
TGTGCCTGGACTTTTTTCAAGCAGAAGGCGGCATACGAGCAGTACTTC
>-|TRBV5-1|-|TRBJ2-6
CASSLDVQGGIYMSGANVLTF
TGCGCCAGCAGCCTCGACGTGCAGGGCGGGATTTATATGTCTGGGGCCAACGTCCTGACTTTC
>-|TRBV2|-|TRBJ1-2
CASSESVSRGYTF
TGTGCCAGCAGTGAATCTGTTTCCAGAGGCTACACCTTC
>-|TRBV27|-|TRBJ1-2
CASSYGQGYGYTF
TGTGCCAGCAGTTACGGGCAGGGCTATGGCTACACCTTC
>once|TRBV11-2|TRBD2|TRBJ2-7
CASSLDRLAGGLYEQYF
TGTGCCAGCAGCTTAGACCGACTAGCGGGGGGGCTCTACGAGCAGTACTTC
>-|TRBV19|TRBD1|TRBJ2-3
CASSVPGTGWGAGTDTQYF
TGTGCCAGTAGTGTACCCGGGACAGGCTGGGGCGCTGGCACAGATACGCAGTATTTT
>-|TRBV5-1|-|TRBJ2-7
CASSSVGGFYEQYF
TGCGCCAGCAGTTCCGTCGGGGGATTCTACGAGCAGTACTTC
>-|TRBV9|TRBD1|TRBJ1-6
CASSVGNRGDSPLHF
TGTGCCAGCAGCGTAGGGAACAGGGGGGATTCACCCCTCCACTTT
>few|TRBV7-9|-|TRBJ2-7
CASSPLEWGVYEQYF
TGTGCCAGCAGCCCCCTGGAGTGGGGCGTCTACGAGCAGTACTTC
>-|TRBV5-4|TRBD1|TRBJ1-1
CASSPGTGGAYTEAFF
TGTGCCAGCAGCCCTGGGACAGGGGGCGCCTACACTGAAGCTTTCTTT
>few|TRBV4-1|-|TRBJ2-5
CASSQRGGEETQYF
TGCGCCAGCAGCCAAAGGGGGGGCGAAGAGACCCAGTACTTC
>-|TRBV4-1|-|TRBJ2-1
CASSQAQGYNEQFF
TGCGCCAGCAGCCAAGCCCAGGGCTACAATGAGCAGTTCTTC
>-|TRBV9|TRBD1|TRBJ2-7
CASRPNRTGFYEQYF
TGTGCCAGCAGGCCCAATAGGACAGGATTCTACGAGCAGTACTTC
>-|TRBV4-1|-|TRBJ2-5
CASSPRGAGQETQYF
TGCGCCAGCAGCCCCCGAGGGGCGGGGCAAGAGACCCAGTACTTC
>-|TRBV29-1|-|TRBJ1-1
CSGYRGSDKAFF
TGCAGCGGCTATCGGGGTTCGGATAAAGCTTTCTTT
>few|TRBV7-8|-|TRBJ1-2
CASSLRIARGQSDYGYTF
TGTGCCAGCAGCTTAAGGATCGCCCGAGGGCAGTCTGACTATGGCTACACCTTC
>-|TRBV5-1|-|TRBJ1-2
CASSPTGGIYGYTF
TGCGCCAGCAGCCCCACGGGGGGGATCTATGGCTACACCTTC
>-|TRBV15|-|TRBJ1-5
CATKGLSNQPQHF
TGTGCCACCAAGGGGCTGAGCAATCAGCCCCAGCATTTT
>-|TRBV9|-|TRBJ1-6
CASSKTQNSPLHF
TGTGCCAGCAGCAAAACACAGAATTCACCCCTCCACTTT
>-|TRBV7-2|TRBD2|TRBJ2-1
CASSLSHRAGGEQFF
TGTGCCAGCAGCTTATCGCACCGAGCGGGGGGCGAGCAGTTCTTC
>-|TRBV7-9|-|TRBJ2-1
CASSSLTAGMGYNEQFF
TGTGCCAGCAGCTCCCTTACGGCAGGGATGGGATACAATGAGCAGTTCTTC
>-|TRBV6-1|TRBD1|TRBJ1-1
CASSKEDRLLVIPAEAFF
TGTGCCAGCAGTAAAGAGGACAGGCTCCTGGTAATTCCCGCTGAAGCTTTCTTT
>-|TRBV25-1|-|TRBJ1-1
CASSESDREKNTEAFF
TGTGCCAGCAGTGAATCTGATAGGGAGAAGAACACTGAAGCTTTCTTT
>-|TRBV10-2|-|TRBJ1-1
CASSETTGRSEAFF
TGCGCCAGCAGTGAAACCACAGGGCGCTCTGAAGCTTTCTTT